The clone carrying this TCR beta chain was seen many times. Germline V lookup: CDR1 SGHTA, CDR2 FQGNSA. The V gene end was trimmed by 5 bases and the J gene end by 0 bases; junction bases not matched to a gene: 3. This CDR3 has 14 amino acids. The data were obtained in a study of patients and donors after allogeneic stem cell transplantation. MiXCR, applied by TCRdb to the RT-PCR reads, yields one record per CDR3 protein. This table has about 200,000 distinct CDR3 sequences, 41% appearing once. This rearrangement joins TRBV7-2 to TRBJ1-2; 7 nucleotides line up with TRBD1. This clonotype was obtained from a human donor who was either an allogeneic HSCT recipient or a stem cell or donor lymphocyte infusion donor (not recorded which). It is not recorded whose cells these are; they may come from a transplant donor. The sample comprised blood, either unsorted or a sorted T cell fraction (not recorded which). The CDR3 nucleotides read TGTGCCAGCAGCCTGGACAGGACTAACTATGGCTACACCTTC. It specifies CASSLDRTNYGYTF.